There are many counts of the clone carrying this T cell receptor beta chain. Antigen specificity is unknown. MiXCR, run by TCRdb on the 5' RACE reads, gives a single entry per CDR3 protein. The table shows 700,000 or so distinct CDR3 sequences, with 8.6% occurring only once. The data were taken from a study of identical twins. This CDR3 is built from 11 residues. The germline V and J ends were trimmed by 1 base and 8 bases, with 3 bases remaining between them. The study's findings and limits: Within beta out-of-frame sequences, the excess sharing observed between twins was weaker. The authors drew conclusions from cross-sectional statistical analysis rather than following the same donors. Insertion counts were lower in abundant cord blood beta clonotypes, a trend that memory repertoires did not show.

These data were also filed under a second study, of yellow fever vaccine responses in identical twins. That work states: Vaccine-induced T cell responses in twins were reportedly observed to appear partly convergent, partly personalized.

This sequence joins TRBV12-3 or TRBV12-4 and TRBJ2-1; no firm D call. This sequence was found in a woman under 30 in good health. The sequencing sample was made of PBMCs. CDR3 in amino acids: CASSLGDEQFF. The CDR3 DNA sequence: TGTGCCAGCAGTTTAGGGGATGAGCAGTTCTTC.